These T cell receptor beta chains were read from a single sample in a study of blood T cell repertoires in COVID-19. Sequencing used immunoSEQ multiplex PCR; TCRdb keeps in-frame clones, though not all of them. This repertoire shows approximately 300,000 clones, about 85% found once; its top ten account for approximately 1.9%. Sequenced sample: PBMCs or T cells enriched from blood (not recorded which). These TCRs come from a woman younger than 45 who had been exposed to COVID-19. CDR3s include the opening cysteine and the closing phenylalanine or tryptophan.

V gene,CDR3 protein
TRBV30,CAWRGPDGDSPLHF
TRBV28,CASSPHSLSGNTIYF
TRBV5-8,CASSLGQGYYGYTF
TRBV12-3/TRBV12-4,CASSISYEQYF
TRBV5-8,CASSLGENTEAFF
TRBV10-3,CAISSGSRSYSNQPQHF
TRBV27,CASSSGQGLSGYTF
TRBV12-2,CASRFKPRDRDGYTF
TRBV6-5,CASSSAGVAGVSEQYF
TRBV19,CASSTTGGGMSDTF
TRBV9,CASSVGFQGQETQYF
TRBV29-1,CSVYTGGRTEAFF
TRBV9,CASSVDWGRSTDTQYF
TRBV10-3,CAISESGSGDEKLFF
TRBV4-3,CASSQDGGLVSSYEQYF
TRBV28,CASRGQGAEAFF
TRBV7-2,CASSLLAGGVTQYF
TRBV5-1,CASSPDRVNEQFF
TRBV15,CATSRAGYEQYF
TRBV12-3/TRBV12-4,CVTARLGETQYF
TRBV14,CASSRGYQGNTGELFF
TRBV18,CASSPQGPAVVYNEQFF
TRBV11-2,CASSVKYEQYF
TRBV7-3,CASSLQGTNSPLHF
TRBV3-1/TRBV3-2,CASSRLYEQYF
TRBV28,CASRDRSGQSYEQYF
TRBV18,CASSLGQNTEAFF
TRBV29-1,CSVEKGDAGYTF
TRBV29-1,CSVRQGSSGNTIYF
TRBV28,CASSPWTGSNQPQHF
TRBV28,CASSLNLGARRGGEKLFF
TRBV7-2,CASSPNRGKWNTEAFF
TRBV4-3,CASSQETGGSPLHF
TRBV15,CATSREIGQGSSGYTF
TRBV19,CASSMEDRGAFF
TRBV6-5,CASRPHGVNTEAFF
TRBV10-3,CASKGNSGQGSYEQYF
TRBV6-5,CASGRGAKNIQYF
TRBV19,CASSTDRRHIPGNTIYF
TRBV6-5,CASSYAPGTGSGYTF